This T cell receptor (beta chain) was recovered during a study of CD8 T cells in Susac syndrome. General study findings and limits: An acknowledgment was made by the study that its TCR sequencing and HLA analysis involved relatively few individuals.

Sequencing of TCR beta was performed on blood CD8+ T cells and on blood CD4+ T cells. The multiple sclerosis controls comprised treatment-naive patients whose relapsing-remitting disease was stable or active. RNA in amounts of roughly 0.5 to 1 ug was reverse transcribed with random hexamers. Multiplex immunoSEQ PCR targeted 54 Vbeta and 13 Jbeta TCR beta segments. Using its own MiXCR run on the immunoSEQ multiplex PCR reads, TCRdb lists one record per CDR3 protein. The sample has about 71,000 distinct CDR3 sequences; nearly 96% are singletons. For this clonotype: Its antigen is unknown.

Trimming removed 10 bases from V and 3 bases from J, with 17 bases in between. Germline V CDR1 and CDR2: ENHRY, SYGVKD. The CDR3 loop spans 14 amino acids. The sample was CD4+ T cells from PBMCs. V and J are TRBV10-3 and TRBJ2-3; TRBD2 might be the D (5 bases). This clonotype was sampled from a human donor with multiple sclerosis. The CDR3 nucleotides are TGTGCCACATCAACGGACCGGGGAACAGATACGCAGTATTTT. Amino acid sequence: CATSTDRGTDTQYF.